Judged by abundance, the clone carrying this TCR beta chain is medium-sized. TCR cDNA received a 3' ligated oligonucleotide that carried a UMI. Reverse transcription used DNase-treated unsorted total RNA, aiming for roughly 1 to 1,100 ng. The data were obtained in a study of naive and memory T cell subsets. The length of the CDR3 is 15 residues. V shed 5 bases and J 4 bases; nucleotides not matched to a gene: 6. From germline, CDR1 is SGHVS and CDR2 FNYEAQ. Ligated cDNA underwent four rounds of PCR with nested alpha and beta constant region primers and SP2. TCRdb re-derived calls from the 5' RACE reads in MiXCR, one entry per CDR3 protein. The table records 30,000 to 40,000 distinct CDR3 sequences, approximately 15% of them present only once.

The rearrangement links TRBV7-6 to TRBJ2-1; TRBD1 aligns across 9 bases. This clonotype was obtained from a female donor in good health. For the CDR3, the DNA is TGTGCCAGCAGCCTATCGACAGGGGGATACAATGAGCAGTTCTTC. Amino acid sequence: CASSLSTGGYNEQFF.